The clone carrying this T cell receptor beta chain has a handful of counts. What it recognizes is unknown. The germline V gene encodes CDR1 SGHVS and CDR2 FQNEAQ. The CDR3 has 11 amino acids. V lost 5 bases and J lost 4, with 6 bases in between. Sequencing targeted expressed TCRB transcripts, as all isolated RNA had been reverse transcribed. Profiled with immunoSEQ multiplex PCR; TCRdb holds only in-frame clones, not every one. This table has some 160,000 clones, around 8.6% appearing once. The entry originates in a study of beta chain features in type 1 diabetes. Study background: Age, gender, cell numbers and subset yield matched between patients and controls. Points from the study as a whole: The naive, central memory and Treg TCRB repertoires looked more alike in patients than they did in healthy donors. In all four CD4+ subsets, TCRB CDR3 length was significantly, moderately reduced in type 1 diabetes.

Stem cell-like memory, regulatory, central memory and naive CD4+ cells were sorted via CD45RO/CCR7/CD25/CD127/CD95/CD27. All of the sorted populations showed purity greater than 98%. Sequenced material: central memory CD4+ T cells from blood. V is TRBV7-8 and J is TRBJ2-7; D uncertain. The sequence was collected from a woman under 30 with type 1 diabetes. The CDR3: CASSTIYEQYF. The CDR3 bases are TGTGCCAGCAGCACTATATACGAGCAGTACTTC. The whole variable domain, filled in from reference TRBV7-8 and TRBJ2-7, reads GAGVSQSPRYKVAKRGQDVALRCDPISGHVSLFWYQQALGQGPEFLTYFQNEAQLDKSGLPSDRFFAERPEGSVSTLKIQRTQQEDSAVYLCASSTIYEQYFGPGTRLTVT.